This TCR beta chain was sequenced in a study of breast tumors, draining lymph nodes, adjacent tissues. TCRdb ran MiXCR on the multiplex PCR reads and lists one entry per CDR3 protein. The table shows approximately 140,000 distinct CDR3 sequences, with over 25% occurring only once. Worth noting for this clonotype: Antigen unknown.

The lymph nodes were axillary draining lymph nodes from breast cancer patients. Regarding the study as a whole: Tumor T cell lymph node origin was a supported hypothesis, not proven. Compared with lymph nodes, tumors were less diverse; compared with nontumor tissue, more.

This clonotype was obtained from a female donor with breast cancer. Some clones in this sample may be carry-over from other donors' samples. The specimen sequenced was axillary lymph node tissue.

In DNA, the CDR3 is TGCGCCAGCAGCCTGTCGGGACAGGACAACTATGGCTACGAGCAGTACTTC. Its translation is CASSLSGQDNYGYEQYF. The genes are TRBV5-1 and TRBJ2-7, with 8 bases fitting TRBD1. Germline assignment: CDR1 SGHRS and CDR2 YFSETQ. CDR3 length: 17 residues. Trimming cost V 4 bases and J 3 bases; bases outside gene matches: 15.